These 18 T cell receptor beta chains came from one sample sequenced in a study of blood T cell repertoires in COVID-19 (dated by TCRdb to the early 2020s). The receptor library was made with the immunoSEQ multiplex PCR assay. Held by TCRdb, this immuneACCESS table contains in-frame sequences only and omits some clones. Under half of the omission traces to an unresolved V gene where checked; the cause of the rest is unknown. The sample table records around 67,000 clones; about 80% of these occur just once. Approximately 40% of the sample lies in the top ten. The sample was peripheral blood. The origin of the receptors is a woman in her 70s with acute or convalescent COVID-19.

CDR3 in amino acids: CASSEQGSGNTIYF. The CDR3 DNA reads TGTGCCAGCAGTGAACAGGGTTCTGGAAACACCATATATTTT. The chain uses TRBV28 and TRBJ1-3, with D maybe TRBD1 (6 bases). Per germline, CDR1 MDHEN and CDR2 SYDVKM. The length of the CDR3 is 14 residues. V lost 5 bases and J lost 1, with 9 bases in between.

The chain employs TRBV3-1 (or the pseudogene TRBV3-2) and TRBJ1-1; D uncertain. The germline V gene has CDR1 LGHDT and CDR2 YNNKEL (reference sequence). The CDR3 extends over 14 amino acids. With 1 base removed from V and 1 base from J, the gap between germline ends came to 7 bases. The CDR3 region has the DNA TGTGCCAGCAGCCAAGGACAAAAGAACACTGAAGCTTTCTTT. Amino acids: CASSQGQKNTEAFF.

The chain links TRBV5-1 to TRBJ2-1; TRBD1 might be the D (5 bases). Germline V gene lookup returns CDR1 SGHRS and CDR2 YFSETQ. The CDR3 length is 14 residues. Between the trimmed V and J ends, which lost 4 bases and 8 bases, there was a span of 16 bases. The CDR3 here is CASSPGNSHDEQFF. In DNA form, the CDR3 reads TGCGCCAGCAGCCCAGGGAACTCCCACGATGAGCAGTTCTTC.

In DNA form, the CDR3 reads TGTGCCAGCAGCGCATCTATATCCGTTCAGTACTTC. This encodes CASSASISVQYF. The chain combines TRBV5-6 with TRBJ2-7; D unclear. Trimming left V 4 bases short and J 10 bases short, with 15 bases between. This CDR3 has 12 residues. In germline, CDR1 is SGHDT, CDR2 YYEEEE.

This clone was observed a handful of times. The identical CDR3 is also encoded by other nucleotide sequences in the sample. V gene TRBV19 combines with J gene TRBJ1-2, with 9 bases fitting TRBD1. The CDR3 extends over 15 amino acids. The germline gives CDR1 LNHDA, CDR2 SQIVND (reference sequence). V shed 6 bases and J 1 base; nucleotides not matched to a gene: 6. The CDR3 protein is CASRLPGQGNYGYTF. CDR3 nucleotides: TGTGCCAGTAGACTTCCGGGACAGGGTAACTATGGCTACACCTTC.

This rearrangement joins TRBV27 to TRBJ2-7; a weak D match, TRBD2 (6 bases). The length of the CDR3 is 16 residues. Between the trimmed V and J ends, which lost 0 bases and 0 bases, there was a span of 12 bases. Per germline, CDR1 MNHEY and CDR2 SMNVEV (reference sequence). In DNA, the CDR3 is TGTGCCAGCAGTTTATCTTGGGGGGAAATCTCCTACGAGCAGTACTTC. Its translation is CASSLSWGEISYEQYF.

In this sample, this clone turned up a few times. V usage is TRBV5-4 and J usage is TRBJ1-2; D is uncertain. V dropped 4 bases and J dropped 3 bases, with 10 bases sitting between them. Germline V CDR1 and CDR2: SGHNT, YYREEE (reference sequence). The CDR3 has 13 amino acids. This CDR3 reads CASSHDRDYGYTF. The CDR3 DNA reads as TGTGCCAGCAGCCACGACCGGGACTATGGCTACACCTTC.

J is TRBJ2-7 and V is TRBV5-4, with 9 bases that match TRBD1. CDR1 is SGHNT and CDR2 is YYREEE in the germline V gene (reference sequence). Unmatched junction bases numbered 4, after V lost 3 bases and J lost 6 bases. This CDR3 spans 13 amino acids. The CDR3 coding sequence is TGTGCCAGCAGCTCGGACAGGGGTTCCGAGCAGTACTTC. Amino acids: CASSSDRGSEQYF.

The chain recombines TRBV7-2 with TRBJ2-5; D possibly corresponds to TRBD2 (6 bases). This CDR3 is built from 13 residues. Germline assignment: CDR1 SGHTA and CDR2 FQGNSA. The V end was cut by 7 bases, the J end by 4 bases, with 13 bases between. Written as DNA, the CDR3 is TGTGCCAGCATACAAAGTAGCGGAGAGACCCAGTACTTC. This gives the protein CASIQSSGETQYF. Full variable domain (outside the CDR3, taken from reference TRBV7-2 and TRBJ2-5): GAGVSQSPSNKVTEKGKDVELRCDPISGHTALYWYRQSLGQGLEFLIYFQGNSAPDKSGLPSDRFSAERTGGSVSTLTIQRTQQEDSAVYLCASIQSSGETQYFGPGTRLLVL.

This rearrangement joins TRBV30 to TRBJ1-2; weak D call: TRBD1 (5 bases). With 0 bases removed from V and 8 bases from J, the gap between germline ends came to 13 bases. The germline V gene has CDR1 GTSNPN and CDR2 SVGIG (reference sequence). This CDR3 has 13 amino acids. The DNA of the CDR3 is TGTGCCTGGAGTGTCTTATCGGACAAGGGCTACACCTTC. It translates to CAWSVLSDKGYTF.

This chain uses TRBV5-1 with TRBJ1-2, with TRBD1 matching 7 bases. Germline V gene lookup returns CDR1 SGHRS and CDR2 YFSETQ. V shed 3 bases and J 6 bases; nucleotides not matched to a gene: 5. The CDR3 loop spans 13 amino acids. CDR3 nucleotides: TGCGCCAGCAGCTGGTCAGGGGGAGATGGCTACACCTTC. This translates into CASSWSGGDGYTF.

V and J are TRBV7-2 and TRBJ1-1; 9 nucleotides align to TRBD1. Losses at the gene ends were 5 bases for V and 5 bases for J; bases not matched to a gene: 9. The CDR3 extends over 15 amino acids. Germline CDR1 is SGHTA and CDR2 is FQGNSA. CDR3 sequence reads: CASSPGTGMLTEAFF. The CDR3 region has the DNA TGTGCCAGCAGCCCCGGGACAGGGATGTTGACTGAAGCTTTCTTT.

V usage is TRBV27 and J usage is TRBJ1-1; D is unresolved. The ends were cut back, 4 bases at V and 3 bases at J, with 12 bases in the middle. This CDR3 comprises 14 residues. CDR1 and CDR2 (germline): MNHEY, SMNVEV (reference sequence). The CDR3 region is CASSYSIRDTEAFF. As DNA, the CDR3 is TGTGCCAGCAGTTACTCAATCCGGGACACTGAAGCTTTCTTT.

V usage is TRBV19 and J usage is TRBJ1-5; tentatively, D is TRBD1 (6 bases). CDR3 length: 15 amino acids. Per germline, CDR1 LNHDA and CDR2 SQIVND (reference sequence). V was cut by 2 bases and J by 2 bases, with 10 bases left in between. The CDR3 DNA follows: TGTGCCAGTAGTATACGGGGGGCAGGCAATCAGCCCCAGCATTTT. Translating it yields CASSIRGAGNQPQHF.

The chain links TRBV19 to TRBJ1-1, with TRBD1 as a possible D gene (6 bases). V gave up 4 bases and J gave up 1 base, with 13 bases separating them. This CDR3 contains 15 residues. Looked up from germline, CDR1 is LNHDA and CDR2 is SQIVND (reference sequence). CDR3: CASSTWTEKNTEAFF. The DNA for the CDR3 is TGTGCCAGTAGTACCTGGACAGAGAAGAACACTGAAGCTTTCTTT.

CDR3 sequence reads: CASSLEGLSSYNEQFF. The CDR3 DNA follows: TGTGCCAGCAGTTTAGAGGGTCTCAGCTCCTACAATGAGCAGTTCTTC. This chain connects TRBV27 to TRBJ2-1; D possibly corresponds to TRBD2 (5 bases). The V and J ends lost 2 bases and 0 bases respectively, with 11 bases between them. The CDR3 spans 16 residues. The germline V gene has CDR1 MNHEY and CDR2 SMNVEV (reference sequence).

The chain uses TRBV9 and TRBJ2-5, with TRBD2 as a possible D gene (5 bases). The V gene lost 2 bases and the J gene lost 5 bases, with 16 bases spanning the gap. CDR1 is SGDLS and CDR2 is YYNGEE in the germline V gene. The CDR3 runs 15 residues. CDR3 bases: TGTGCCAGCAGCGTGGGAGCTGGCCTGAGGGAGACCCAGTACTTC. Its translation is CASSVGAGLRETQYF.

This CDR3 is CASSLLRKNYGYTF. The DNA of the CDR3 is TGTGCCAGCAGCCTGCTTAGAAAGAACTATGGCTACACCTTC. The chain uses TRBV7-9 and TRBJ1-2, with no clear D. The CDR3 covers 14 residues. Germline V gene data show CDR1 as SEHNR and CDR2 as FQNEAQ (reference sequence). With 5 bases removed from V and 2 bases from J, the gap between germline ends came to 12 bases.